A selection of T cell receptor beta chains follows, all from one sample in a study of early T cells in non-severe SARS-CoV-2 infection. One entry per CDR3 protein, called by TCRdb with MiXCR from the 5' RACE reads. This table has roughly 50,000 distinct CDR3 sequences, 7% to 9% appearing once. The sequenced sample consisted of whole blood. The receptors derive from an adult who was a healthcare worker with PCR-confirmed SARS-CoV-2 infection or an uninfected control (not recorded which). The CDR3 runs from the conserved cysteine through the conserved F or W. The D gene is left open where the match is weak. Clone size is given for some rows only: seen once, a few or many times, or a class if the clone is expanded.

>TRBD1|TRBJ1-1|many|TRBV7-6
TGTGCCAGCAGACCGGGACAGGGGATCACTGAAGCTTTCTTT
CASRPGQGITEAFF
>NA|TRBJ1-5|NA|TRBV9
TGTGCCAGCAGCGCGCAGGGGACTCAGCCCCAGCATTTT
CASSAQGTQPQHF
>NA|TRBJ2-5|NA|TRBV3-1
TGTGCCAGCAGCGAATGGCGGGGTAAAGAGACCCAGTACTTC
CASSEWRGKETQYF
>NA|TRBJ1-2|many|TRBV19
TGTGCCAGTAACCCGTTGGCCACCACTAACTATGGCTACACCTTC
CASNPLATTNYGYTF
>NA|TRBJ2-1|many|TRBV3-1
TGTGCCAGCAGCCAAATATCAACTAGCCGTGAGCAGTTCTTC
CASSQISTSREQFF
>TRBD1|TRBJ1-1|many|TRBV28
TGTGCCAGCATCGCGGACAGGGAAGCTTTCTTT
CASIADREAFF
>NA|TRBJ2-3|NA|TRBV19
TGTGCCAGTAGTATTTCGGGGGCCACAGATACGCAGTATTTT
CASSISGATDTQYF
>NA|TRBJ2-3|few|TRBV4-1
TGCGCCAGCAGCCAAGATTCGACAGGTACCTTCACAGATACGCAGTATTTT
CASSQDSTGTFTDTQYF
>NA|TRBJ2-1|NA|TRBV11-2
TGTGCCAGCAGCTTATTGCCTAGTAACAATGAGCAGTTCTTC
CASSLLPSNNEQFF
>NA|TRBJ2-1|many|TRBV21-1
TGTGCCAGCAGCAAAGTGGGGCACGATGAGCAGTTCTTC
CASSKVGHDEQFF
>TRBD1|TRBJ1-3|few|TRBV6-6
TGTGCCAGCAGTTCGAGCCGGACAGGGACTGGAAACACCATATATTTT
CASSSSRTGTGNTIYF
>TRBD2|TRBJ2-1|many|TRBV5-1
TGCGCCAGCAGCGGGACTAGGGGACTCTACAATGAGCAGTTCTTC
CASSGTRGLYNEQFF
>TRBD2|TRBJ2-2|many|TRBV11-2
TGTGCCAGCAGCTTTCCCCGGGACTACACATCCTCTGGACCGAACACCGGGGAGCTGTTTTTT
CASSFPRDYTSSGPNTGELFF
>NA|TRBJ1-2|many|TRBV29-1
TGCAGCGTTGCAGGGAGCTATGGCTACACCTTC
CSVAGSYGYTF
>TRBD2|TRBJ2-2|NA|TRBV5-1
TGCGCCAGCAACGTGGGACTAGCGGTCACCGGGGAGCTGTTTTTT
CASNVGLAVTGELFF
>NA|TRBJ2-1|NA|TRBV11-3
TGTGCCAGCAGCTTAGTTGCGGGGCATGAGCAGTTCTTC
CASSLVAGHEQFF
>TRBD1|TRBJ2-3|many|TRBV27
TGTGCCAGCAGTTTATTGGGACAGGTCACAGATACGCAGTATTTT
CASSLLGQVTDTQYF
>TRBD1|TRBJ2-3|few|TRBV20-1
TGCAGTGCTACGGGGGACAGGGAAGCAGATACGCAGTATTTT
CSATGDREADTQYF
>NA|TRBJ2-7|NA|TRBV14
TGTGCCAACAGCCAGAACAACCCCTCCTACGAGCAGTACTTC
CANSQNNPSYEQYF
>NA|TRBJ1-4|few|TRBV6-1
TGTGCCAGCAAGCAGGGACGGGCAACTAATGAAAAACTGTTTTTT
CASKQGRATNEKLFF
>NA|TRBJ1-2|many|TRBV28
TGTGCCAGCAGTCGAAATCGTCAGACTGGAGTCTACACCTTC
CASSRNRQTGVYTF